This entry lists 15 T cell receptor beta chains sequenced from one sample in a study of blood T cell repertoires in COVID-19. Method: immunoSEQ multiplex PCR; TCRdb's copy keeps in-frame clones and lacks some. The sample has under 300,000 clones, over 70% seen once; the top ten hold about 2.9%. The material sequenced was PBMCs or T cells enriched from blood (not recorded which). The receptors derive from a woman aged 40 to 55 who had been exposed to COVID-19.

This chain connects TRBV27 to TRBJ1-5; tentatively, D is TRBD1 (6 bases). The CDR3 runs to 14 residues. Per the germline V gene, CDR1 is MNHEY and CDR2 is SMNVEV (reference sequence). Trimming removed 6 bases from V and 0 bases from J, with 9 bases in between. CDR3 loop: CASSGTLSNQPQHF. CDR3 sequence (DNA): TGTGCCAGCAGCGGGACACTTAGCAATCAGCCCCAGCATTTT.

This clone was seen only once. The chain employs TRBV3-1 (or the pseudogene TRBV3-2) and TRBJ1-6, with D uncertain. The V gene's germline CDR1 is LGHDT and CDR2 YNNKEL (reference sequence). The V gene lost 2 bases and the J gene lost 4 bases, with 9 bases spanning the gap. The CDR3 consists of 15 residues. The CDR3 nucleotides are TGTGCCAGCAGCCAATCCGGGGTGTATAATTCACCCCTCCACTTT. Translating gives CASSQSGVYNSPLHF.

The chain links TRBV7-9 to TRBJ1-2, with 9 nucleotides matching TRBD1. J was trimmed by 4 bases and V by 1 base; bases with no gene match: 4. This CDR3 is built from 15 residues. Germline loops: CDR1 SEHNR, CDR2 FQNEAQ (reference sequence). The CDR3 DNA sequence: TGTGCCAGCAGCTTAGAAAGGACAGGGGTCTATGGCTACACCTTC. Protein product: CASSLERTGVYGYTF.

This chain joins TRBV6-6 and TRBJ1-6; D is ambiguous. This CDR3 spans 14 amino acids. V lost 4 bases and J lost 5, with 9 bases in between. Germline V gene sequence: CDR1 MNHNY, CDR2 SVGAGI (reference sequence). The CDR3 sequence: CASSSGGNNSPLHF. For the CDR3, the DNA is TGTGCCAGCAGTTCGGGCGGGAATAATTCACCCCTCCACTTT.

V and J are TRBV7-3 and TRBJ1-1; a weak D match, TRBD1 (6 bases). V was shortened by 3 bases and J by 5 bases, with 10 bases between the two germline ends. CDR3 length equals 13 residues. Germline lookup yields CDR1 SGHTA and CDR2 FQGTGA. CDR3: CASSFGGATEAFF. In nucleotides, the CDR3 is TGTGCCAGCAGCTTTGGGGGGGCGACTGAAGCTTTCTTT.

The rearrangement uses TRBV19 and TRBJ1-2, with no clear D. The CDR3 is 13 amino acids. The germline V gene has CDR1 LNHDA and CDR2 SQIVND (reference sequence). The germline V and J ends were trimmed by 8 bases and 4 bases, with 14 bases remaining between them. CDR3 in DNA: TGTGCCAGTGATTACGGAGGTTCCTATGGCTACACCTTC. This codes for CASDYGGSYGYTF.

The table lists this clone with a few counts. The V call is TRBV7-2, the J call TRBJ2-5; D possibly corresponds to TRBD2 (6 bases). CDR3 length equals 13 residues. CDR1 and CDR2 (germline): SGHTA, FQGNSA. The germline V and J ends were trimmed by 5 bases and 0 bases, with 7 bases remaining between them. CDR3: CASSRGNQETQYF. The CDR3 DNA follows: TGTGCCAGCAGCCGGGGGAACCAAGAGACCCAGTACTTC.

This sequence joins TRBV19 and TRBJ2-1, with 14 bases aligning to TRBD2. V lost 5 bases and J lost 4; bases outside the gene matches: 4. Germline-derived CDR1 and CDR2 are LNHDA and SQIVND (reference sequence). CDR3 length: 16 residues. The CDR3 protein is CASSVGLAGGYNEQFF. DNA of the CDR3: TGTGCCAGTAGTGTCGGACTAGCGGGGGGATACAATGAGCAGTTCTTC.

In nucleotides, the CDR3 is TGTGCCAGCAGCGTAGCTCAGGGCCAGAGCTCTGGAAACACCATATATTTT. Translated: CASSVAQGQSSGNTIYF. This sequence joins TRBV9 and TRBJ1-3, with D possibly matching TRBD1 (5 bases). The CDR3 consists of 17 residues. Germline values: CDR1 SGDLS, CDR2 YYNGEE. Trimming took off 0 bases at V and 0 bases at J, with 13 bases between the two ends.

This rearrangement joins TRBV27 to TRBJ2-7; 8 bases map to TRBD2. Germline V lookup: CDR1 MNHEY, CDR2 SMNVEV (reference sequence). There are 15 residues in the CDR3. V gave up 6 bases and J gave up 1 base; unmatched junction bases: 8. The CDR3 bases are TGTGCCAGCAGACGTACTAGCGGAGTATCCTACGAGCAGTACTTC. This translates into CASRRTSGVSYEQYF.

This chain uses TRBV25-1 with TRBJ1-1; tentative D call: TRBD1 (5 bases). V was pared by 4 bases and J by 5 bases, with 14 bases between. Germline V gene sequence: CDR1 MGHDK, CDR2 SYGVNS. The CDR3 sequence is 14 residues long. The CDR3, as DNA: TGTGCCAGCAGTGGGGGCGCGGAGGGGACTGAAGCTTTCTTT. Protein sequence: CASSGGAEGTEAFF.

The chain has TRBV28 and TRBJ1-3, with a weak D call TRBD1 (5 bases). The CDR3 totals 14 residues. Germline V gene sequence: CDR1 MDHEN, CDR2 SYDVKM. V was pared by 7 bases and J by 0 bases, with 10 bases between. CDR3: CASTSGGSGNTIYF. The CDR3 DNA follows: TGTGCCAGCACCTCGGGGGGCTCTGGAAACACCATATATTTT. The full variable domain, in which reference TRBV28 and TRBJ1-3 provide the parts outside the CDR3, is DVKVTQSSRYLVKRTGEKVFLECVQDMDHENMFWYRQDPGLGLRLIYFSYDVKMKEKGDIPEGYSVSREKKERFSLILESASTNQTSMYLCASTSGGSGNTIYFGEGSWLTVV.

The chain recombines TRBV3-1 (or the pseudogene TRBV3-2) with TRBJ1-3; no clear D. CDR3 length equals 13 residues. Trimming took 3 bases from V and 3 from J, leaving 6 bases between them. Germline loops: CDR1 LGHDT, CDR2 YNNKEL (reference sequence). CDR3 in amino acids: CASSQGSGNTIYF. The CDR3 nucleotides read TGTGCCAGCAGCCAGGGGAGTGGAAACACCATATATTTT.

The chain employs TRBV16 and TRBJ1-5, with 10 bases aligning to TRBD1. CDR3 length equals 18 residues. V shed 5 bases and J 3 bases; nucleotides not matched to a gene: 13. Germline lookup yields CDR1 KGHSY and CDR2 FQNENV. The CDR3 spells CASSTFGGTGDYNQPQHF. CDR3 nucleotide sequence: TGTGCCAGCAGCACCTTCGGGGGGACAGGGGATTACAATCAGCCCCAGCATTTT.

The chain employs TRBV5-1 and TRBJ1-2; D might be TRBD1 (5 bases). Trimming cost V 0 bases and J 4 bases, with 13 bases left between them. The CDR3 is 15 amino acids. CDR1 SGHRS and CDR2 YFSETQ come from the germline V gene. CDR3 amino acids: CASSLGGSKIYGYTF. The CDR3 region has the DNA TGCGCCAGCAGCTTGGGGGGCAGTAAGATCTATGGCTACACCTTC.